The rows below give T cell receptor beta chains drawn from one sample of a study of T cell responses to AZD1222 COVID-19 vaccine. Here immunoSEQ multiplex PCR was the method, and the copy in TCRdb shows in-frame clones only, minus some. In the table there are over 100,000 clones, 85% to 90% of which are singletons. This specimen consisted of peripheral blood, obtained on day 0 of AZD1222 vaccination. The receptors derive from an adult in good health. Each CDR3 is given with its conserved first and last residue. D genes are given only for firm matches. The size of a clone is reported for some rows only, either as once, few or many, or as a class for expanded clones.

j_gene | d_gene | abundance | v_gene | CDR3aa | CDR3nt
TRBJ2-1 | - | - | TRBV19 | CASRLGSLQFF | TGTGCCAGTAGGCTAGGGTCCCTGCAGTTCTTC
TRBJ1-2 | - | once | TRBV7-3 | CASSPEVQIYGYTF | TGTGCCAGCAGCCCCGAGGTCCAGATCTATGGCTACACCTTC
TRBJ1-2 | - | few | TRBV3-1/TRBV3-2 | CASSQPGQRSYYGYTF | TGTGCCAGCAGCCAGCCGGGGCAGAGGTCTTACTATGGCTACACCTTC
TRBJ1-5 | - | - | TRBV5-8 | CASSRAKYTGSNQPQHF | TGTGCCAGCAGCAGGGCGAAATACACAGGGAGCAATCAGCCCCAGCATTTT
TRBJ2-3 | TRBD2 | - | TRBV9 | CASTGGGTDTQYF | TGTGCCAGCACCGGGGGGGGCACAGATACGCAGTATTTT
TRBJ2-7 | TRBD2 | - | TRBV3-1/TRBV3-2 | CASSSRTSGGSSYEQYF | TGTGCCAGCAGCTCCCGGACTAGCGGGGGGTCCTCCTACGAGCAGTACTTC
TRBJ1-1 | - | once | TRBV13 | CASSLGGLGTEAFF | TGTGCCAGCAGCTTAGGGGGGCTTGGCACTGAAGCTTTCTTT
TRBJ1-1 | - | - | TRBV5-6 | CASSARLVDTTEAFF | TGTGCCAGCAGCGCCCGCCTGGTGGACACCACTGAAGCTTTCTTT
TRBJ1-4 | - | - | TRBV7-9 | CASSSGQILTNEKLFF | TGTGCCAGCAGCTCAGGACAGATCCTAACTAATGAAAAACTGTTTTTT
TRBJ2-7 | - | - | TRBV29-1 | CSAQGGKGADEQYF | TGCAGCGCCCAGGGGGGTAAGGGGGCAGACGAGCAGTACTTC
TRBJ1-4 | - | - | TRBV18 | CASSPSRVGNEKLFF | TGTGCCAGCTCACCATCCCGGGTGGGGAATGAAAAACTGTTTTTT
TRBJ1-6 | - | few | TRBV7-9 | CASSLIENSPLHF | TGTGCCAGCAGCTTAATCGAAAATTCACCCCTCCACTTT
TRBJ1-5 | - | - | TRBV19 | CASSPDMLPQHF | TGTGCCAGTAGTCCAGACATGCTGCCCCAGCATTTT
TRBJ2-7 | - | - | TRBV7-9 | CASSFSGASYEQYF | TGTGCCAGCAGCTTTTCCGGGGCCTCCTACGAGCAGTACTTC
TRBJ1-2 | - | - | TRBV14 | CASSRNGYGSYGYTF | TGTGCCAGCAGTCGAAATGGGTACGGAAGCTATGGCTACACCTTC
TRBJ2-1 | - | - | TRBV6-6 | CASSYSKGGEQFF | TGTGCCAGCAGTTACTCGAAAGGGGGGGAGCAGTTCTTC
TRBJ2-6 | - | - | TRBV4-1 | CASSQTNSGANVLTF | TGCGCCAGCAGCCAAACGAATTCTGGGGCCAACGTCCTGACTTTC
TRBJ2-2 | TRBD2 | - | TRBV18 | CASSRLGLAGANTGELFF | TGTGCCAGCTCACGCCTTGGACTAGCGGGGGCGAACACCGGGGAGCTGTTTTTT
TRBJ2-1 | TRBD1 | once | TRBV9 | CASSLPTGVSEQFF | TGTGCCAGCAGCCTACCCACAGGGGTAAGTGAGCAGTTCTTC
TRBJ1-5 | - | - | TRBV19 | CASSSRGYSNQPQHF | TGTGCCAGTTCGTCTCGGGGTTATAGCAATCAGCCCCAGCATTTT
TRBJ2-7 | - | - | TRBV5-4 | CASSFPGTAEQYF | TGTGCCAGCAGCTTCCCAGGGACCGCCGAGCAGTACTTC
TRBJ2-7 | TRBD1 | - | TRBV28 | CASSRTGGLYEQYF | TGTGCCAGCAGTCGGACAGGGGGGTTGTACGAGCAGTACTTC
TRBJ1-2 | TRBD1 | - | TRBV30 | CAWSRTGDSGYTF | TGTGCCTGGAGTAGAACAGGGGATAGCGGCTACACCTTC
TRBJ2-1 | TRBD1 | - | TRBV5-6 | CASSLSPDRENEQFF | TGTGCCAGCAGCTTGTCGCCAGACAGGGAAAATGAGCAGTTCTTC
TRBJ1-2 | - | - | TRBV9 | CASSVGAEAYGYTF | TGTGCCAGCAGCGTAGGGGCAGAAGCCTATGGCTACACCTTC
TRBJ1-4 | - | - | TRBV15 | CATSSLSRGGSEKLFF | TGTGCCACCAGCAGTCTTAGCAGGGGAGGTAGTGAAAAACTGTTTTTT
TRBJ2-7 | TRBD2 | few | TRBV4-3 | CASSQWRGANYEQYF | TGCGCCAGCAGCCAATGGCGGGGGGCCAACTACGAGCAGTACTTC
TRBJ1-2 | - | - | TRBV7-2 | CASSINRGANYGYTF | TGTGCCAGCAGTATTAATAGGGGGGCTAACTATGGCTACACCTTC
TRBJ1-4 | - | - | TRBV14 | CASSQDNSEKLFF | TGTGCCAGCAGCCAAGATAACTCGGAAAAACTGTTTTTT
TRBJ1-1 | TRBD1 | - | TRBV6-6 | CASSYPTGVNTEAFF | TGTGCCAGCAGTTACCCGACAGGGGTGAACACTGAAGCTTTCTTT
TRBJ2-7 | TRBD2 | once | TRBV7-2 | CASSSTSASYEQYF | TGTGCCAGCAGCTCGACTAGCGCCTCATACGAGCAGTACTTC
TRBJ2-7 | - | - | TRBV25-1 | CASSELGGAYEQYF | TGTGCCAGCAGTGAATTAGGTGGGGCCTACGAGCAGTACTTC
TRBJ1-1 | - | - | TRBV6-2/TRBV6-3 | CASSHEGFGITEAFF | TGTGCCAGCAGCCACGAGGGATTTGGTATAACTGAAGCTTTCTTT
TRBJ2-1 | - | once | TRBV6-5 | CASSFLIRSDEQFF | TGTGCCAGCAGTTTTTTGATCAGGAGCGATGAGCAGTTCTTC
TRBJ1-1 | - | - | TRBV7-2 | CASSAHMNTEAFF | TGTGCCAGCAGCGCCCACATGAACACTGAAGCTTTCTTT
TRBJ1-1 | TRBD1 | - | TRBV19 | CASSYEGTGGTEAFF | TGTGCCAGTAGCTACGAAGGAACAGGGGGCACTGAAGCTTTCTTT
TRBJ1-1 | - | - | TRBV4-3 | CASSRNTGRTEAFF | TGCGCCAGCAGCCGAAATACAGGGCGGACTGAAGCTTTCTTT
TRBJ1-5 | - | - | TRBV3-1/TRBV3-2 | CASSQAGGSSQPQHF | TGTGCCAGCAGCCAGGCGGGGGGCTCTTCCCAGCCCCAGCATTTT
TRBJ2-1 | TRBD2 | - | TRBV27 | CASSPSGGAFNEQFF | TGTGCCAGCAGCCCAAGCGGGGGGGCTTTCAATGAGCAGTTCTTC
TRBJ1-2 | TRBD1 | - | TRBV9 | CASSVEALGQGVYGYTF | TGTGCCAGCAGCGTAGAAGCTTTGGGACAGGGTGTCTATGGCTACACCTTC
TRBJ1-3 | TRBD1 | few | TRBV4-1 | CASSLPGGRTGGGLGNTIYF | TGCGCCAGCAGCCTTCCCGGCGGTAGGACAGGGGGCGGCCTGGGAAACACCATATATTTT
TRBJ1-1 | - | few | TRBV5-1 | CASSPTGDVRAFF | TGCGCCAGCAGCCCTACGGGGGACGTTCGGGCTTTCTTT
TRBJ2-2 | - | - | TRBV9 | CASSVAMGGASGELFF | TGTGCCAGCAGCGTAGCGATGGGGGGCGCATCCGGGGAGCTGTTTTTT
TRBJ1-2 | - | - | TRBV5-1 | CASSVSTGSGYGYTF | TGCGCCAGCAGCGTCTCGACAGGATCGGGCTATGGCTACACCTTC
TRBJ1-1 | - | once | TRBV10-3 | CAISDRGRMNTEAFF | TGTGCCATCAGTGATCGGGGGCGTATGAACACTGAAGCTTTCTTT
TRBJ1-6 | TRBD1 | - | TRBV6-2/TRBV6-3 | CASSYWQGDSPLHF | TGTGCCAGCAGTTACTGGCAGGGGGACTCACCCCTCCACTTT
TRBJ2-7 | - | - | TRBV4-1 | CASSQVRGYEQYF | TGCGCCAGCAGCCAAGTCAGGGGATACGAGCAGTACTTC
TRBJ2-1 | TRBD2 | - | TRBV7-2 | CASSLGSLAGGPFLNEQFF | TGTGCCAGCAGCTTAGGGTCCCTAGCGGGGGGGCCCTTTTTGAATGAGCAGTTCTTC
TRBJ2-3 | TRBD2 | - | TRBV5-1 | CASSLTGTSGGAGDTQYF | TGCGCCAGCAGCCTCACCGGGACTAGCGGGGGGGCTGGGGATACGCAGTATTTT
TRBJ1-1 | - | - | TRBV3-1/TRBV3-2 | CASSNERRLNTEAFF | TGTGCCAGCAGCAACGAAAGAAGGCTGAATACTGAAGCTTTCTTT
TRBJ2-7 | - | - | TRBV6-5 | CASRERERQYF | TGTGCCAGCAGGGAGAGGGAACGGCAGTACTTC
TRBJ1-1 | - | - | TRBV7-9 | CASSLRQGLNTEAFF | TGTGCCAGCAGCCTTAGACAAGGGTTGAACACTGAAGCTTTCTTT
TRBJ2-7 | - | - | TRBV28 | CASSRPLGDEQYF | TGTGCCAGCAGTCGACCTTTAGGGGACGAGCAGTACTTC
TRBJ1-6 | TRBD1 | - | TRBV3-1/TRBV3-2 | CASSQVTGDSPLHF | TGTGCCAGCAGCCAAGTTACAGGGGATTCACCCCTCCACTTT
TRBJ2-1 | - | - | TRBV5-1 | CASSLEGFRGDEQFF | TGCGCCAGCAGCTTGGAGGGGTTTCGCGGGGATGAGCAGTTCTTC
TRBJ2-7 | TRBD1 | - | TRBV6-5 | CASKIGQGAYEQYF | TGTGCCAGCAAAATCGGACAGGGGGCCTACGAGCAGTACTTC
TRBJ1-2 | - | - | TRBV7-9 | CASRPGTTIYGYTF | TGTGCCAGCAGACCCGGGACCACAATCTATGGCTACACCTTC
TRBJ2-1 | - | - | TRBV11-3 | CASSLGQYNEQFF | TGTGCCAGCAGCTTGGGGCAGTACAATGAGCAGTTCTTC
TRBJ2-1 | TRBD2 | - | TRBV9 | CASSVASGLGDNEQFF | TGTGCCAGCAGCGTAGCTTCGGGACTAGGAGACAATGAGCAGTTCTTC
TRBJ1-5 | TRBD1 | - | TRBV2 | CASRAGTGNQPQHF | TGTGCCAGCAGAGCCGGGACAGGGAATCAGCCCCAGCATTTT